This T cell receptor beta chain stems from a study of blood T cell repertoires in COVID-19. Overall study context: From the United States, Italy and Spain came samples of acute and convalescent COVID-19. T cells, B-cell-depleted T cells, or PBMCs supplied cDNA or gDNA.

Repertoires were generated with immunoSEQ multiplex PCR, while TCRdb's copy carries only in-frame clones and drops some. The profile covers 130,000 or so clones, with about 84% appearing a single time and 12% taken by the ten largest. As for this clone: Other DNA sequences within the sample encode an identical CDR3.

The CDR3 runs to 16 residues. Germline V gene data show CDR1 as LGHNA and CDR2 as YNFKEQ. V gave up 1 base and J gave up 2 bases, with 11 bases separating them. The chain employs TRBV4-2 and TRBJ2-2, with D possibly being TRBD1 (5 bases). The clonotype comes from a woman in her fifties or sixties with acute or convalescent COVID-19. Sequenced sample: peripheral blood. This CDR3 reads CASSQVPGLNTGELFF. CDR3 nucleotides: TGTGCCAGCAGCCAAGTACCAGGGTTAAACACCGGGGAGCTGTTTTTT.